These 31 T cell receptor beta chains originate from one sample sequenced in a study of T cell changes during pregnancy in multiple sclerosis. Method: immunoSEQ multiplex PCR; TCRdb's copy keeps in-frame clones and lacks some. Of tens of thousands of clones listed, around 92% are singletons. The sequenced sample was CD4+ T cells from peripheral blood mononuclear cells, obtained in the third trimester of pregnancy. These TCRs come from a female donor with multiple sclerosis, enrolled in a pregnancy study.

The genes are TRBV6-5 and TRBJ2-7, with TRBD1 matching over 7 bases. The CDR3 spans 15 residues. Germline CDR1 MNHEY, CDR2 SVGAGI. V lost 1 base to trimming and J lost 4 bases; unmatched junction nucleotides: 7. CDR3 nucleotides: TGTGCCAGCAGTTACTTCCGGGACAGCGTGTACGAGCAGTACTTC. It yields the protein CASSYFRDSVYEQYF.

The chain is built from TRBV27 and TRBJ2-7; 7 positions match TRBD1. The V gene end was trimmed by 8 bases and the J gene end by 1 base; junction bases not matched to a gene: 11. From germline, CDR1 is MNHEY and CDR2 SMNVEV (reference sequence). The CDR3 consists of 15 residues. In DNA, the CDR3 is TGTGCCAGCCGACCTTACTCGACAGGGTCCTACGAGCAGTACTTC. Amino acid sequence: CASRPYSTGSYEQYF.

V usage is TRBV10-3 and J usage is TRBJ2-2; 8 bases align to TRBD1. Germline assignment: CDR1 ENHRY and CDR2 SYGVKD. The V segment lost 4 bases and the J segment 5 bases; nucleotides outside the gene matches: 6. The CDR3 runs 15 residues. The CDR3: CAISGRGPPTGELFF. CDR3 DNA: TGTGCCATCAGTGGCAGGGGGCCACCGACCGGGGAGCTGTTTTTT.

The CDR3 DNA sequence: TGTGCCAGCAGTTTACTAGCGCCCTACAATGAGCAGTTCTTC. Translated, it gives CASSLLAPYNEQFF. The chain joins TRBV28 to TRBJ2-1; possible D gene TRBD2, 6 bases. The CDR3 runs to 14 residues. V gave up 2 bases and J gave up 2 bases, with 7 bases separating them. Germline V gene sequence: CDR1 MDHEN, CDR2 SYDVKM.

V and J are TRBV28 and TRBJ2-5; D is perhaps TRBD2 (5 bases). CDR1 MDHEN and CDR2 SYDVKM come from the germline V gene. The V gene lost 4 bases and the J gene lost 5 bases, with 20 bases spanning the gap. The length of the CDR3 is 16 residues. The CDR3 loop reads CASSSIIAWAQETQYF. The CDR3 region has the DNA TGTGCCAGCAGTTCGATCATAGCGTGGGCCCAGGAGACCCAGTACTTC. Full variable domain (missing parts from reference TRBV28 and TRBJ2-5): DVKVTQSSRYLVKRTGEKVFLECVQDMDHENMFWYRQDPGLGLRLIYFSYDVKMKEKGDIPEGYSVSREKKERFSLILESASTNQTSMYLCASSSIIAWAQETQYFGPGTRLLVL.

The V call is TRBV20-1, the J call TRBJ2-7, with a weak D call TRBD1 (6 bases). Germline V gene lookup returns CDR1 DFQATT and CDR2 SNEGSKA (reference sequence). The CDR3 spans 11 residues. The V end lost 1 base, the J end lost 9 bases, and 10 bases lay between the germline ends. The CDR3 DNA follows: TGCAGTGCTAGAGTTGACAGGTTGCAGTACTTC. It codes for CSARVDRLQYF.

The DNA for the CDR3 is TGTGCCAGCAGCTTCGACAGGGGGCGAGCCAGCAATCAGCCCCAGCATTTT. Translating it yields CASSFDRGRASNQPQHF. This chain uses TRBV7-8 with TRBJ1-5; TRBD1 matches 10 bases. CDR3 length: 17 residues. The junction had 6 bases not matched to a gene; V was cut back by 3 bases and J by 1 base. Germline V lookup: CDR1 SGHVS, CDR2 FQNEAQ.

The chain has TRBV7-2 and TRBJ2-3; 12 nucleotides agree with TRBD2. The CDR3 contains 19 residues. Germline trimming cut 4 bases from V and 9 bases from J; bases unmatched to any gene: 20. Germline V lookup: CDR1 SGHTA, CDR2 FQGNSA. CDR3 sequence reads: CASSSLTSLAGGPQKTQYF. The CDR3 DNA reads as TGTGCCAGCAGCTCCCTTACGAGCCTAGCGGGAGGGCCACAGAAGACGCAGTATTTT.

This chain links TRBV6-5 with TRBJ2-7, with D maybe TRBD2 (7 bases). CDR1 MNHEY and CDR2 SVGAGI come from the germline V gene. The ends were cut back, 0 bases at V and 5 bases at J, with 14 bases in the middle. The CDR3 loop spans 15 amino acids. The DNA of the CDR3 is TGTGCCAGCAGTTACTCGGGGGGGCTTAGTGACGAGCAGTACTTC. Protein sequence: CASSYSGGLSDEQYF.

This rearrangement joins TRBV4-1 to TRBJ1-4, with 7 bases matching TRBD1. V lost 4 bases to trimming and J lost 4 bases; unmatched junction nucleotides: 3. The germline CDR1 and CDR2 sequences are MGHRA and YSYEKL. This CDR3 spans 14 amino acids. This chain's CDR3 is CASSRTGVNEKLFF. In DNA form, the CDR3 reads TGCGCCAGCAGCCGGACAGGAGTTAATGAAAAACTGTTTTTT.

This chain connects TRBV11-2 to TRBJ2-1; TRBD2 matches 14 bases. This CDR3 has 17 residues. Unmatched junction bases numbered 10, after V lost 5 bases and J lost 7 bases. Germline loops: CDR1 SGHAT, CDR2 FQNNGV. CDR3 sequence reads: CASSPRTSGRLGNEQFF. As DNA, the CDR3 is TGTGCCAGCAGCCCCCGGACTAGCGGGAGGCTGGGAAATGAGCAGTTCTTC.

This clone is labeled medium-sized. This sequence joins TRBV4-2 and TRBJ1-3; a weak D match, TRBD1 (5 bases). CDR1 is LGHNA, CDR2 YNFKEQ, per germline. V dropped 0 bases and J dropped 6 bases, with 15 bases sitting between them. The CDR3 loop spans 16 amino acids. The CDR3 region has the DNA TGTGCCAGCAGCCAAGATTTTCAGGGAGGGGAAAACACCATATATTTT. Residues: CASSQDFQGGENTIYF.

The CDR3 protein is CASATGYQPQHF. CDR3 bases: TGTGCCAGCGCCACAGGGTACCAGCCCCAGCATTTT. The rearrangement joins TRBV27 to TRBJ1-5; perhaps TRBD1 as D (6 bases). The ends were cut back, 8 bases at V and 7 bases at J, with 12 bases in the middle. Germline V CDR1 and CDR2: MNHEY, SMNVEV (reference sequence). The CDR3 has 12 amino acids.

CDR3 bases: TGTGCCAGCAGCTTTAAGGTGACCAAGTTGGGGGGTCTAATGGAGACCCAGTACTTC. Translation: CASSFKVTKLGGLMETQYF. V gene TRBV7-9 combines with J gene TRBJ2-5, with a possible D match to TRBD2 (6 bases). V lost 3 bases and J 5 bases, leaving 28 bases between the germline ends. The CDR3 has 19 amino acids. Germline loops: CDR1 SEHNR, CDR2 FQNEAQ (reference sequence).

The J gene is TRBJ2-5, the V gene TRBV29-1; maybe TRBD2 (5 bases). Per the germline V gene, CDR1 is SQVTM and CDR2 is ANQGSEA. Trimming removed 4 bases at V and 5 bases at J, with 14 bases between. The CDR3 loop spans 13 amino acids. The DNA of the CDR3 is TGCAGCGTTGGGGCCGGGAATTGGGAGACCCAGTACTTC. Its protein is CSVGAGNWETQYF.

The CDR3 sequence is CAISRNSDTQYF. The CDR3 coding sequence is TGTGCCATCAGTAGAAACTCAGATACGCAGTATTTT. The V call is TRBV10-3, the J call TRBJ2-3; D not certain. There are 12 residues in the CDR3. Germline values: CDR1 ENHRY, CDR2 SYGVKD. Between the trimmed V and J ends, which lost 5 bases and 4 bases, there was a span of 7 bases.

The chain couples TRBV4-1 to TRBJ2-7; 7 bases agree with TRBD2. This CDR3 is 19 amino acids long. Looked up from germline, CDR1 is MGHRA and CDR2 is YSYEKL. V was pared by 4 bases and J by 1 base, with 19 bases of the junction left unmatched. The CDR3 coding sequence is TGCGCCAGCAGCCTGAGCCTGGTTGACCGGGAAGCGGGATCCTACGAGCAGTACTTC. Translation gives CASSLSLVDREAGSYEQYF.

The chain joins TRBV4-2 to TRBJ2-7, with 7 bases identical to TRBD2. V gave up 1 base and J gave up 7 bases; unmatched junction bases: 10. The CDR3 contains 15 residues. Germline-derived CDR1 and CDR2 are LGHNA and YNFKEQ. The CDR3 region is CASSQVLRGEVEQYF. As DNA, the CDR3 is TGTGCCAGCAGCCAAGTTTTACGGGGGGAGGTGGAGCAGTACTTC.

The gene calls are TRBV6-1 and TRBJ2-5; the match to TRBD1 covers 8 bases. The CDR3 covers 15 residues. The J segment lost 4 bases and the V segment lost 6 bases, leaving 10 bases of the junction unmatched. Per germline, CDR1 MNHNS and CDR2 SASEGT. The DNA of the CDR3 is TGTGCCAGCAGAAAAACAGGGGGAAGATTAGAGACCCAGTACTTC. Encoded protein: CASRKTGGRLETQYF.

The gene calls are TRBV28 and TRBJ1-1, with D possibly TRBD1 on 6 matching bases. CDR3 size: 15 residues. Per the germline V gene, CDR1 is MDHEN and CDR2 is SYDVKM. V was trimmed by 6 bases and J by 0 bases, leaving 14 bases between them. CDR3 nucleotide sequence: TGTGCCAGCAGCCGAGTCCAGGGGATGAACACTGAAGCTTTCTTT. Translation gives CASSRVQGMNTEAFF.

The gene calls are TRBV5-1 and TRBJ1-6; 8 bases agree with TRBD1. J gave up 6 bases and V 4 bases, and 6 bases lay outside the gene matches. The CDR3 spans 15 residues. CDR1 and CDR2 (germline): SGHRS, YFSETQ. Here the CDR3 DNA reads TGCGCCAGCAGCGCCAAAACAGGGGGTAATTCACCCCTCCACTTT. It codes for CASSAKTGGNSPLHF.

CDR3: CSVEGGPYSYEQYF. Here the CDR3 DNA reads TGCAGCGTTGAAGGGGGGCCCTACTCCTACGAGCAGTACTTC. The V call is TRBV29-1, the J call TRBJ2-7; possible D gene TRBD1, 6 bases. Trimming removed 1 base at V and 0 bases at J, with 10 bases between. The germline V gene has CDR1 SQVTM and CDR2 ANQGSEA. This CDR3 spans 14 amino acids.

This chain joins TRBV4-3 and TRBJ2-2; weak D call: TRBD1 (6 bases). The CDR3 runs to 17 residues. Germline V CDR1 and CDR2: LGHNA, YSLEER. Trimming removed 1 base at V and 4 bases at J, with 16 bases between. The CDR3 DNA is TGCGCCAGCAGCCAAGGACACAGGGTAGCCATCACCGGGGAGCTGTTTTTT. Its protein is CASSQGHRVAITGELFF.

V gene TRBV7-6 combines with J gene TRBJ2-5; TRBD1 matches 7 bases. Per the germline V gene, CDR1 is SGHVS and CDR2 is FNYEAQ. J lost 7 bases, V lost 5 bases, and 19 bases had no gene match. This CDR3 contains 17 residues. The CDR3 spells CASSPRPGTAPPGTQYF. CDR3 sequence (DNA): TGTGCCAGCAGCCCACGGCCAGGGACAGCCCCACCGGGGACCCAGTACTTC.

The chain couples TRBV5-4 to TRBJ2-5; a possible D gene is TRBD1 (6 bases). Trimming shortened V by 3 bases and J by 2 bases, and 17 bases separated the two germline ends. The CDR3 covers 16 residues. Per germline, CDR1 SGHNT and CDR2 YYREEE (reference sequence). CDR3 nucleotides: TGTGCCAGCAGCTCAGGGGCCCTTAAAACACAAGAGACCCAGTACTTC. Encoded protein: CASSSGALKTQETQYF.

The chain is built from TRBV29-1 and TRBJ1-4, with TRBD1 matching over 9 bases. Germline V lookup: CDR1 SQVTM, CDR2 ANQGSEA. This CDR3 is 14 amino acids long. V trimming: 6 bases; J trimming: 7 bases; junction bases outside the gene matches: 9. CDR3 bases: TGCAGCGTGAGGACAACAGGGGGCGGTGAAAAACTGTTTTTT. Its translation: CSVRTTGGGEKLFF.

V is TRBV23-1 and J is TRBJ2-1; TRBD2 matches at 15 bases. TRBV23-1 is an ORF for which the function is uncertain. The CDR3 totals 18 residues. With 1 base clipped from V and 5 bases from J, the junction kept 6 bases outside the gene matches. CDR3 sequence reads: CASSQYRTSGRADNEQFF. As DNA, the CDR3 is TGCGCCAGCAGTCAATACCGGACTAGCGGGAGGGCCGACAATGAGCAGTTCTTC.

The V and J genes are TRBV11-2 and TRBJ2-7; perhaps TRBD2 as D (5 bases). The CDR3 sequence is 14 residues long. CDR1 and CDR2 from the germline V gene are SGHAT and FQNNGV. The germline V and J ends were trimmed by 1 base and 0 bases, with 7 bases remaining between them. CDR3 sequence reads: CASSLAGNSYEQYF. The CDR3, as DNA: TGTGCCAGCAGCTTAGCGGGGAACTCCTACGAGCAGTACTTC.

This chain connects TRBV27 to TRBJ2-7; 9 bases map to TRBD1. The CDR3 loop spans 15 amino acids. Trimming removed 8 bases from V and 3 bases from J; junction bases left unmatched: 11. The germline V gene has CDR1 MNHEY and CDR2 SMNVEV (reference sequence). The CDR3 sequence is CASGKIGQGSYEQYF. CDR3 DNA sequence: TGTGCCAGCGGAAAGATCGGACAGGGGAGCTACGAGCAGTACTTC.

The gene calls are TRBV30 and TRBJ2-7; perhaps TRBD1 as D (5 bases). The germline V gene has CDR1 GTSNPN and CDR2 SVGIG (reference sequence). V was shortened by 2 bases and J by 5 bases, with 19 bases between the two germline ends. The CDR3 sequence is 15 residues long. The CDR3 DNA sequence: TGTGCCTGGAGTTTGGAAGTGGGGCAGGTCCACGAGCAGTACTTC. Its protein product is CAWSLEVGQVHEQYF. The whole variable domain, remainder taken from reference TRBV30 and TRBJ2-7, is SQTIHQWPATLVQPVGSPLSLECTVEGTSNPNLYWYRQAAGRGLQLLFYSVGIGQISSEVPQNLSASRPQDRQFILSSKKLLLSDSGFYLCAWSLEVGQVHEQYFGPGTRLTVT.

V and J are TRBV27 and TRBJ2-7; 8 bases are a match to TRBD2. The germline V gene encodes CDR1 MNHEY and CDR2 SMNVEV (reference sequence). The CDR3 loop spans 13 amino acids. The J segment lost 3 bases and the V segment lost 6 bases, leaving 4 bases of the junction unmatched. The CDR3 DNA is TGTGCCAGCAGCGACGGGACTAGCTACGAGCAGTACTTC. Encoded protein: CASSDGTSYEQYF.